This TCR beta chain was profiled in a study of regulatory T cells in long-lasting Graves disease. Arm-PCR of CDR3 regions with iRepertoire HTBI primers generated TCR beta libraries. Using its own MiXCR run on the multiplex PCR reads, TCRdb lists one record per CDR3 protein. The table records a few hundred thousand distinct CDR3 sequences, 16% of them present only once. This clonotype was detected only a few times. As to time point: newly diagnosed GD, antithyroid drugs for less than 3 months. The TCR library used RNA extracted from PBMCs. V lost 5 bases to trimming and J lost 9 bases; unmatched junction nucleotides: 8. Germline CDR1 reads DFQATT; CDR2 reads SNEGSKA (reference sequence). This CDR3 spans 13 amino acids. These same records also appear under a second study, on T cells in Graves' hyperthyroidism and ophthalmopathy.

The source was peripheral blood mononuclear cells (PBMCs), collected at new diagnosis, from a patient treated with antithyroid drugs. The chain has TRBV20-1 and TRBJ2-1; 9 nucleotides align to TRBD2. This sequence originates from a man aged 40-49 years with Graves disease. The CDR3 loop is CSALAGAYSEQFF. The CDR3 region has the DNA TGCAGTGCTTTAGCGGGGGCCTATAGTGAGCAGTTCTTC.